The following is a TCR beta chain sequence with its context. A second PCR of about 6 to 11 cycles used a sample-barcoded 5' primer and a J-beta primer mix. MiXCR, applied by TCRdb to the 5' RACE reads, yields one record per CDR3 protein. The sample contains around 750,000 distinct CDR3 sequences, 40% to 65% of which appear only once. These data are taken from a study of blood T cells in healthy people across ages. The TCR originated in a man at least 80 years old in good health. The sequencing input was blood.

The CDR3 sequence is CSASGTGKGTTDTQYF. The CDR3 DNA reads as TGCAGTGCCAGCGGGACAGGGAAGGGGACGACAGATACGCAGTATTTT. The chain has TRBV20-1 and TRBJ2-3; TRBD1 aligns across 9 bases. Germline CDR1 reads DFQATT; CDR2 reads SNEGSKA (reference sequence). The CDR3 sequence is 16 residues long. Trimming removed 6 bases from V and 3 bases from J; junction bases left unmatched: 13.